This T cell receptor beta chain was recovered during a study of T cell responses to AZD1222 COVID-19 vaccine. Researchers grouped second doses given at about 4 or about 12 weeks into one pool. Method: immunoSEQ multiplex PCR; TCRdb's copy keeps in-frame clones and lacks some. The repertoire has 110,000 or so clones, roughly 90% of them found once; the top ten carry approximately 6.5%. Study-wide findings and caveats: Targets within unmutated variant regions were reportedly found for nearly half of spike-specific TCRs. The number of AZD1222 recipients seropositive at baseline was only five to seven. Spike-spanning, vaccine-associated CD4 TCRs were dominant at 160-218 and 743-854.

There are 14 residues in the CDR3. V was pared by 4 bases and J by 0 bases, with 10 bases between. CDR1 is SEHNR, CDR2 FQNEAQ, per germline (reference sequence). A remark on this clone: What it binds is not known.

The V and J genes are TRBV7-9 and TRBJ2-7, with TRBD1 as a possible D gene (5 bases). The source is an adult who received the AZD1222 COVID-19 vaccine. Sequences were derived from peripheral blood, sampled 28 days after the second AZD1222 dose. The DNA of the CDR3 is TGTGCCAGCAGCTCGACAGAATTCTCCTACGAGCAGTACTTC. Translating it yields CASSSTEFSYEQYF. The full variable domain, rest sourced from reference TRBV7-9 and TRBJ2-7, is DTGVSQNPRHKITKRGQNVTFRCDPISEHNRLYWYRQTLGQGPEFLTYFQNEAQLEKSRLLSDRFSAERPKGSFSTLEIQRTEQGDSAMYLCASSSTEFSYEQYFGPGTRLTVT.